This T cell receptor beta chain emerged from a study of shared clonotypes between healthy human individuals. Study at large: Donor composition was two women and a few men, aged 18 to 49. Study-wide results and caveats: Blood was the only sampled material, and tissue repertoires likely differ.

Here immunoSEQ multiplex PCR was the method, and the copy in TCRdb shows in-frame clones only, minus some. The sample holds about 380,000 clones, 96% seen once. About this clone itself: What it binds is not known.

Germline V lookup: CDR1 WSHSY, CDR2 SAAADI. This CDR3 spans 15 amino acids. V lost 0 bases, J lost 6 bases, and 7 bases stayed unmatched. The origin of this receptor is a man between 25 and 39 years old in good health. This rearrangement joins TRBV10-2 to TRBJ2-7, with 8 bases identical to TRBD2. Source material: memory CD8+ T cells sorted from blood. Subset specified: CD45RO+ cells pooled with CCR7-negative TemRA cells. The CDR3 DNA sequence: TGCGCCAGCAGTGAGTCGACTGGACTAGCCCCCGAGCAGTACTTC. As protein: CASSESTGLAPEQYF.